The rows below give T cell receptor beta chains drawn from one sample of a study of regulatory T cells in long-lasting Graves disease. TCRdb passed the multiplex PCR reads through MiXCR, listing each CDR3 protein once. Found here are 600,000 to 850,000 distinct CDR3 sequences, about 30% of them singletons; the top ten hold about 42%. The specimen was peripheral blood mononuclear cells (PBMCs), collected when the disease was refractory, from a patient treated with antithyroid drugs. Receptors originate from a female donor with Graves disease. The CDR3 runs from the conserved cysteine through the conserved F or W. The order of the fields is clone size, D gene, V gene, J gene, CDR3 DNA, CDR3 protein. The D gene is left open where the match is weak. Not all rows give a size; the values are once, few, many and, for expanded clones, a class.

many	NA	TRBV2	TRBJ2-7	TGTGCCAGCAGTGTCTCCAGGGTACGCTACGAGCAGTACTTC	CASSVSRVRYEQYF
NA	NA	TRBV6-5	TRBJ1-3	TGTGCCAGCAGTTACTCGGGCGCCTTGGGAAACACCATATATTTT	CASSYSGALGNTIYF
NA	NA	TRBV2	TRBJ1-1	TGTGCCAGCAGCTTACTTCTGGGGTACACTGAAGCTTTCTTT	CASSLLLGYTEAFF
NA	NA	TRBV30	TRBJ2-7	TGTGCCTGGAGTGTAGGGGCAGGATTATCCTACGAGCAGTACTTC	CAWSVGAGLSYEQYF
few	NA	TRBV18	TRBJ2-7	TGTGCCAGCTCACCCCCGGTAGAGAAGCAGTACTTC	CASSPPVEKQYF
NA	NA	TRBV12-3/TRBV12-4	TRBJ1-2	TGTGCCGGCAGGGGTCCCTATGGCTACACCTTC	CAGRGPYGYTF
NA	NA	TRBV3-1	TRBJ1-2	TGTGCCAGCAGTCTGGGGTTGGGTCAGAGCTACACCTTC	CASSLGLGQSYTF
many	NA	TRBV11-2	TRBJ1-1	TGTGCCAGCAGCTTAGACCTCGGACCTGAAGCTTTCTTT	CASSLDLGPEAFF
few	TRBD2	TRBV29-1	TRBJ2-7	TGCAGCGTTGCCCCGGGACTAGCGGATACCTACGAGCAGTACTTC	CSVAPGLADTYEQYF
NA	TRBD1	TRBV30	TRBJ1-2	TGTGCCTGGAGCCACAGGGGGACCCCCCAATATGGCTACACCTTC	CAWSHRGTPQYGYTF
NA	NA	TRBV13	TRBJ2-7	TGTGCCAGCACCCACGGGCATGGCGAGCAGTACTTC	CASTHGHGEQYF
NA	NA	TRBV2	TRBJ1-3	TGTGCCAGCAGCGGGACGGTCGAAAACACCATATATTTT	CASSGTVENTIYF
few	NA	TRBV18	TRBJ1-1	TGTGCCAGCTCACCACCGGTTCAGATTTACACTGAAGCTTTCTTT	CASSPPVQIYTEAFF
NA	NA	TRBV7-6	TRBJ1-2	TGTGCCAGCAGCTCTAACGTTAACTATGGCTACACCTTC	CASSSNVNYGYTF
many	NA	TRBV20-1	TRBJ1-4	TGCAGTGCTAGAGATCCATGGCTAGGGACGGCAGGAAAACTGTTTTTT	CSARDPWLGTAGKLFF
few	NA	TRBV6-1	TRBJ1-1	TGTGCCAGCAGTGAAGTGGAGGGGTGGACTGAAGCTTTCTTT	CASSEVEGWTEAFF
NA	NA	TRBV27	TRBJ1-1	TGTGCCAGCAGTTTACCCGGAGGGGGTGCTTTCTTT	CASSLPGGGAFF
few	TRBD1	TRBV29-1	TRBJ1-1	TGCAGCGTTGAATGGGACAGGGGGCAGGACACTGAAGCTTTCTTT	CSVEWDRGQDTEAFF
NA	TRBD1	TRBV28	TRBJ2-7	TGTGCCAGCAACCCGAATACGGGACAGGGTCCCTACGAGCAGTACTTC	CASNPNTGQGPYEQYF
few	TRBD1	TRBV27	TRBJ1-2	TGTGCCAGCAGTTCACCGGGACAGGGGGCGCGAGGCTACACCTTC	CASSSPGQGARGYTF
NA	NA	TRBV7-9	TRBJ1-2	TGTGCCAGCAGTCAATCCGGACGCGCTAACTATGGCTACACCTTC	CASSQSGRANYGYTF
NA	TRBD1	TRBV25-1	TRBJ1-2	TGTGCCAGTACTAGGACAGGCGTCGGCTACACCTTC	CASTRTGVGYTF
NA	TRBD2	TRBV19	TRBJ2-3	TGTGCCAGTGCCCTCGGAGCGGGAGCAGATACGCAGTATTTT	CASALGAGADTQYF
NA	NA	TRBV20-1	TRBJ1-1	TGCAGTGCTAGAGAAATGGGATATAAAGCTTTCTTT	CSAREMGYKAFF
few	NA	TRBV12-5	TRBJ1-1	TGTGCTAGTGGTTTGGTACTGGGGGGATTTTACACTGAAGCTTTCTTT	CASGLVLGGFYTEAFF
NA	NA	TRBV11-2	TRBJ2-5	TGTGCCAGCAACTTAATGGGGGCCCAAGAGACCCAGTACTTC	CASNLMGAQETQYF
NA	NA	TRBV28	TRBJ1-6	TGTGCCAGCAGTCCCAAGACGTATCCCCTCCACTTT	CASSPKTYPLHF
NA	TRBD2	TRBV5-1	TRBJ2-7	TGCGCCAGCAGCTCTCTGCTGACTAGCGGGGGGCTCTACGAGCAGCACTTC	CASSSLLTSGGLYEQHF
NA	TRBD2	TRBV29-1	TRBJ2-1	TGCAGCGTTGAATGGACTAGCGGGAACTACAATGAGCAGTTCTTC	CSVEWTSGNYNEQFF
NA	NA	TRBV5-6	TRBJ1-2	TGTGCCAGCAGCCGAGAGTCCGGGTATCTCGATGGCTACACCTTC	CASSRESGYLDGYTF
NA	NA	TRBV28	TRBJ2-7	TGTGCCAGCACTACCCTCTACGAGCAGTACTTC	CASTTLYEQYF
few	NA	TRBV30	TRBJ1-3	TGTGCCTGGCAGGGGCTCTCTGGAAACACCATATATTTT	CAWQGLSGNTIYF
NA	TRBD2	TRBV20-1	TRBJ2-7	TGCAGTGCTAGACGGGAGGGCTCCTACGAGCAGTACTTC	CSARREGSYEQYF
NA	TRBD2	TRBV30	TRBJ2-7	TGTGCCCGGAAGCGGGACGGCTCCTACGAGCAGTACTTC	CARKRDGSYEQYF
NA	TRBD2	TRBV5-1	TRBJ2-4	TGCGCCAGCAGCTTGGTAACTAGCGGGAGGGCTGCCAAAAACATTCAGTACTTC	CASSLVTSGRAAKNIQYF
NA	NA	TRBV11-2	TRBJ2-3	TGTGCCAGCAGCACAGGACGGGGAGACACAGATACGCAGTATTTT	CASSTGRGDTDTQYF
many	TRBD2	TRBV6-1	TRBJ2-7	TGTGCCAGCAGTAAGGCAACGCTGGGACTAGCGGGAGGTAGTACGGAGCAGTACTTC	CASSKATLGLAGGSTEQYF
NA	TRBD2	TRBV9	TRBJ2-7	TGTGCCAGCAGCGTCGGACTAGCGGCCCTCGAGCAGTACTTC	CASSVGLAALEQYF
NA	NA	TRBV9	TRBJ2-5	TGTGCCAGCAGCGTAGGGACAGCGTCCCAAGAGACCCAGTACTTC	CASSVGTASQETQYF
NA	NA	TRBV7-6	TRBJ1-6	TGTGCCAGCAGCTTAGCGGGGGGTAGAACCTATAATTCACCCCTCCACTTT	CASSLAGGRTYNSPLHF
NA	NA	TRBV6-5	TRBJ2-2	TGTGCCAGCAGTTCCCTTCTAGATAACACCGGGGAGCTGTTTTTT	CASSSLLDNTGELFF
NA	TRBD1	TRBV2	TRBJ2-3	TGTGCCAGCAGTTACAGGGGACATAGCACAGATACGCAGTATTTT	CASSYRGHSTDTQYF
many	NA	TRBV6-1	TRBJ1-4	TGTGGCACCACGGAAAACCGAGCAACTAATGAAAAACTGTTTTTT	CGTTENRATNEKLFF
few	NA	TRBV6-1	TRBJ1-1	TGTGCCAGCAGTGGACACGCTGAAGCTTTCTTT	CASSGHAEAFF
few	TRBD2	TRBV29-1	TRBJ2-7	TGCAGCGTTGGGGGCGGGAGGGCCTACGAGCAGTACTTC	CSVGGGRAYEQYF
NA	TRBD2	TRBV12-3/TRBV12-4	TRBJ2-5	TGTGCCAGCAGTGGGACTAGCGGGAGTTCGGAGACCCAGTACTTC	CASSGTSGSSETQYF